This T cell receptor beta chain comes out of a study of T-cell reconstitution after alpha-beta-depleted transplantation in children. It was with unique molecular identifiers that the TCRbeta library was prepared. TCRdb re-derived calls from the PCR reads in MiXCR, one entry per CDR3 protein. The sample has more than 450,000 distinct CDR3 sequences, around 18% seen once. The CDR3 covers 14 residues. The J segment lost 4 bases and the V segment lost 5 bases, leaving 6 bases of the junction unmatched. CDR1 MGHRA and CDR2 YSYEKL come from the germline V gene. Material: PBMCs from the stem cell graft donor, obtained from the stem cell graft. This chain joins TRBV4-1 and TRBJ2-7, with 9 bases that match TRBD1. This receptor was obtained from a human donor who donated a stem cell graft to a child with acute lymphoblastic leukemia. The CDR3 reads CASSSTGGLYEQYF. The CDR3 bases are TGCGCCAGCAGCTCGACAGGGGGATTATACGAGCAGTACTTC.